This is a list of T cell receptor beta chains from one sample in a study of cytomegalovirus exposure and HLA in healthy donors. The repertoire was sequenced with immunoSEQ multiplex PCR; TCRdb's copy has only in-frame clones and lacks some. Here the sample table reports about 170,000 clones. The material sequenced was PBMCs. These TCRs come from a woman between 18 and 30 years old in good health and CMV-seropositive. Both conserved end residues are part of each CDR3. The D gene is left open where the match is weak.

J gene: TRBJ2-1; V gene: TRBV11-3; D gene: TRBD1; CDR3 protein: CASRPRDSYNEQFF; CDR3 DNA: TGTGCCAGCAGGCCAAGGGACAGCTACAATGAGCAGTTCTTC
J gene: TRBJ1-2; V gene: TRBV5-1; D gene: .; CDR3 protein: CASSLEPLGGYTF; CDR3 DNA: TGCGCCAGCAGCTTGGAGCCCCTAGGTGGCTACACCTTC
J gene: TRBJ2-7; V gene: TRBV5-1; D gene: TRBD2; CDR3 protein: CASSLGLAGSGVYEQYF; CDR3 DNA: TGCGCCAGCAGCTTGGGACTAGCGGGGTCGGGTGTCTACGAGCAGTACTTC
J gene: TRBJ2-7; V gene: TRBV5-6; D gene: TRBD2; CDR3 protein: CASSLDGRSYEQYF; CDR3 DNA: TGTGCCAGCAGCTTGGACGGGAGGTCCTACGAGCAGTACTTC
J gene: TRBJ2-5; V gene: TRBV2; D gene: .; CDR3 protein: CATKDSPSRETQYF; CDR3 DNA: TGTGCCACGAAGGACAGTCCGTCGCGAGAGACCCAGTACTTC
J gene: TRBJ1-1; V gene: TRBV4-3; D gene: .; CDR3 protein: CASSQDQGPGGFF; CDR3 DNA: TGCGCCAGCAGCCAAGATCAAGGCCCGGGTGGTTTCTTT
J gene: TRBJ2-1; V gene: TRBV18; D gene: TRBD2; CDR3 protein: CASSPPGLANEQFF; CDR3 DNA: TGTGCCAGCTCACCACCGGGACTAGCGAATGAGCAGTTCTTC
J gene: TRBJ2-2; V gene: TRBV4-3; D gene: .; CDR3 protein: CASSQDGGYGELFF; CDR3 DNA: TGCGCCAGCAGCCAGGATGGCGGATACGGGGAGCTGTTTTTT
J gene: TRBJ2-1; V gene: TRBV5-1; D gene: TRBD2; CDR3 protein: CASSLGTSGSGGTYNEQFF; CDR3 DNA: TGCGCCAGCAGCTTGGGGACTAGCGGGAGTGGGGGAACCTACAATGAGCAGTTCTTC
J gene: TRBJ2-2; V gene: TRBV12-5; D gene: TRBD2; CDR3 protein: CASGFSTARTSGHTGELFF; CDR3 DNA: TGTGCTAGTGGTTTCTCCACCGCGAGGACTAGCGGACACACCGGGGAGCTGTTTTTT
J gene: TRBJ2-1; V gene: TRBV2; D gene: TRBD1; CDR3 protein: CASSPLGQGAIF; CDR3 DNA: TGTGCCAGCAGTCCTCTTGGACAGGGGGCGATCTTC
J gene: TRBJ1-1; V gene: TRBV7-2; D gene: .; CDR3 protein: CASSLGVEAFF; CDR3 DNA: TGTGCCAGCAGCTTAGGAGTTGAAGCTTTCTTT
J gene: TRBJ2-7; V gene: TRBV20-1; D gene: .; CDR3 protein: CSARRSYEQYF; CDR3 DNA: TGCAGTGCTAGACGCTCCTACGAGCAGTACTTC
J gene: TRBJ1-5; V gene: TRBV18; D gene: .; CDR3 protein: CASSPSWGRDQPQHF; CDR3 DNA: TGTGCCAGCTCACCGAGCTGGGGGAGGGATCAGCCCCAGCATTTT
J gene: TRBJ2-3; V gene: TRBV11-3; D gene: TRBD2; CDR3 protein: CASSPVAGASTDTQYF; CDR3 DNA: TGTGCCAGCAGCCCGGTAGCGGGGGCGAGCACAGATACGCAGTATTTT
J gene: TRBJ2-5; V gene: TRBV10-3; D gene: TRBD2; CDR3 protein: CATGLAGAATQYF; CDR3 DNA: TGTGCCACCGGACTAGCGGGAGCGGCGACCCAGTACTTC
J gene: TRBJ1-2; V gene: TRBV4-1; D gene: TRBD1; CDR3 protein: CASSQALRTGEYGYTF; CDR3 DNA: TGCGCCAGCAGCCAAGCCCTCCGGACAGGGGAATATGGCTACACCTTC
J gene: TRBJ2-2; V gene: TRBV6-5; D gene: TRBD2; CDR3 protein: CASSLSGLNTGELFF; CDR3 DNA: TGTGCCAGCAGTCTTAGCGGGTTGAACACCGGGGAGCTGTTTTTT
J gene: TRBJ2-7; V gene: TRBV6-1; D gene: .; CDR3 protein: CASSSWAAYYEQYF; CDR3 DNA: TGTGCCAGCAGCTCGTGGGCTGCCTACTACGAGCAGTACTTC
J gene: TRBJ2-7; V gene: TRBV30; D gene: .; CDR3 protein: CAWSVPGDTYEQYF; CDR3 DNA: TGTGCCTGGAGTGTCCCAGGGGATACCTACGAGCAGTACTTC
J gene: TRBJ2-3; V gene: TRBV5-1; D gene: TRBD2; CDR3 protein: CASSGFSGTDTQYF; CDR3 DNA: TGCGCCAGCAGCGGTTTTAGCGGGACAGATACGCAGTATTTT
J gene: TRBJ2-2; V gene: TRBV2; D gene: .; CDR3 protein: CASKAGANTGELFF; CDR3 DNA: TGTGCCAGCAAGGCGGGCGCGAACACCGGGGAGCTGTTTTTT
J gene: TRBJ2-3; V gene: TRBV7-6; D gene: .; CDR3 protein: CASSSTDTQYF; CDR3 DNA: TGTGCCAGCAGCTCTACAGATACGCAGTATTTT
J gene: TRBJ2-7; V gene: TRBV16; D gene: .; CDR3 protein: CASSQFSSEQYF; CDR3 DNA: TGTGCCAGCAGCCAATTTAGCAGCGAGCAGTACTTC
J gene: TRBJ1-3; V gene: TRBV29-1; D gene: .; CDR3 protein: CSVGRDPNSGNTIYF; CDR3 DNA: TGCAGCGTTGGCAGGGATCCCAACTCTGGAAACACCATATATTTT
J gene: TRBJ2-1; V gene: TRBV5-4; D gene: TRBD2; CDR3 protein: CASSSGTSGYNEQFF; CDR3 DNA: TGTGCCAGCAGCTCCGGGACTAGCGGCTACAATGAGCAGTTCTTC
J gene: TRBJ2-7; V gene: TRBV27; D gene: .; CDR3 protein: CASSGGDEQYF; CDR3 DNA: TGTGCCAGCAGTGGGGGCGACGAGCAGTACTTC
J gene: TRBJ1-1; V gene: TRBV10-3; D gene: .; CDR3 protein: CAISEVLGGTEAFF; CDR3 DNA: TGTGCCATCAGTGAGGTACTCGGCGGCACTGAAGCTTTCTTT
J gene: TRBJ1-1; V gene: TRBV27; D gene: .; CDR3 protein: CASRFRQNTEAFF; CDR3 DNA: TGTGCCAGCAGATTCAGACAGAACACTGAAGCTTTCTTT
J gene: TRBJ1-5; V gene: TRBV5-3; D gene: .; CDR3 protein: CARSLGSGATQPQHF; CDR3 DNA: TGTGCCAGAAGCTTGGGTTCAGGGGCGACTCAGCCCCAGCATTTT
J gene: TRBJ2-1; V gene: TRBV29-1; D gene: TRBD2; CDR3 protein: CSVEGWSGRYNEQFF; CDR3 DNA: TGCAGCGTTGAGGGCTGGAGCGGGAGGTACAATGAGCAGTTCTTC
J gene: TRBJ1-1; V gene: TRBV30; D gene: .; CDR3 protein: CAWSRSGTEAFF; CDR3 DNA: TGTGCCTGGAGTAGGAGTGGAACTGAAGCTTTCTTT
J gene: TRBJ2-5; V gene: TRBV18; D gene: TRBD2; CDR3 protein: CASSPALSSGRAQETQYF; CDR3 DNA: TGTGCCAGCTCACCAGCACTATCTAGCGGGAGGGCCCAAGAGACCCAGTACTTC
J gene: TRBJ2-1; V gene: TRBV11-3; D gene: TRBD1; CDR3 protein: CASSPGTAWYSGGYNEQFF; CDR3 DNA: TGTGCCAGCAGCCCGGGGACAGCTTGGTACTCAGGTGGCTACAATGAGCAGTTCTTC
J gene: TRBJ2-5; V gene: TRBV4-1; D gene: .; CDR3 protein: CASSQERDFQETQYF; CDR3 DNA: TGCGCCAGCAGCCAAGAACGGGACTTCCAAGAGACCCAGTACTTC
J gene: TRBJ2-7; V gene: TRBV27; D gene: .; CDR3 protein: CASSLGGHRLNSEQYF; CDR3 DNA: TGTGCCAGCAGTTTAGGGGGACACCGATTGAATAGCGAGCAGTACTTC
J gene: TRBJ1-2; V gene: TRBV4-1; D gene: .; CDR3 protein: CASSQDLRGQGYTF; CDR3 DNA: TGCGCCAGCAGCCAAGATTTGCGGGGTCAGGGCTACACCTTC
J gene: TRBJ2-7; V gene: TRBV27; D gene: TRBD1; CDR3 protein: CASSSGGVHRGRWDSEQYF; CDR3 DNA: TGTGCCAGCAGTTCAGGAGGGGTACACAGGGGGCGCTGGGATAGCGAGCAGTACTTC
J gene: TRBJ2-5; V gene: TRBV2; D gene: TRBD2; CDR3 protein: CASSGASGRGETQYF; CDR3 DNA: TGTGCCAGCAGTGGGGCTAGCGGGAGGGGGGAGACCCAGTACTTC
J gene: TRBJ2-2; V gene: TRBV11-2; D gene: .; CDR3 protein: CASSLGGAGELFF; CDR3 DNA: TGTGCCAGCAGCTTAGGGGGCGCCGGGGAGCTGTTTTTT
J gene: TRBJ1-2; V gene: TRBV9; D gene: .; CDR3 protein: CASTPAGTNYGYTF; CDR3 DNA: TGTGCCAGCACTCCAGCGGGTACCAACTATGGCTACACCTTC
J gene: TRBJ1-5; V gene: TRBV19; D gene: .; CDR3 protein: CASRYEGVSNQPQHF; CDR3 DNA: TGTGCCAGTAGATACGAGGGGGTTAGCAATCAGCCCCAGCATTTT
J gene: TRBJ2-1; V gene: TRBV19; D gene: .; CDR3 protein: CASSIGRFSYEQFF; CDR3 DNA: TGTGCCAGTAGTATAGGCAGGTTCTCGTATGAGCAGTTCTTC
J gene: TRBJ2-7; V gene: TRBV7-3; D gene: TRBD2; CDR3 protein: CASSLWRGSSYEQYF; CDR3 DNA: TGTGCCAGCAGCTTGTGGCGGGGGTCCTCCTACGAGCAGTACTTC
J gene: TRBJ2-1; V gene: TRBV27; D gene: .; CDR3 protein: CASSLTAGNSYNEQFF; CDR3 DNA: TGTGCCAGCAGTTTAACGGCAGGGAATTCCTACAATGAGCAGTTCTTC
J gene: TRBJ2-2; V gene: TRBV11-3; D gene: .; CDR3 protein: CASSLGQHGELFF; CDR3 DNA: TGTGCCAGCAGCCTAGGACAGCACGGGGAGCTGTTTTTT
J gene: TRBJ1-2; V gene: TRBV27; D gene: .; CDR3 protein: CASRYNPGYGYTF; CDR3 DNA: TGTGCCAGCAGATACAACCCGGGTTATGGCTACACCTTC
J gene: TRBJ1-2; V gene: TRBV7-2; D gene: TRBD1; CDR3 protein: CASSNWDRVYGYTF; CDR3 DNA: TGTGCCAGCAGCAATTGGGACAGAGTCTATGGCTACACCTTC
J gene: TRBJ2-5; V gene: TRBV6-1; D gene: TRBD2; CDR3 protein: CASSGLGPKTQYF; CDR3 DNA: TGTGCCAGCAGCGGACTAGGCCCCAAGACCCAGTACTTC
J gene: TRBJ2-7; V gene: TRBV7-9; D gene: .; CDR3 protein: CASSSQQGSYEQYF; CDR3 DNA: TGTGCCAGCAGCAGCCAACAGGGAAGCTACGAGCAGTACTTC
J gene: TRBJ2-1; V gene: TRBV5-1; D gene: TRBD1; CDR3 protein: CASSATGQGINEQFF; CDR3 DNA: TGCGCCAGCAGCGCGACGGGACAGGGTATCAATGAGCAGTTCTTC
J gene: TRBJ1-4; V gene: TRBV6-6; D gene: .; CDR3 protein: CASSRTALLTEKLFF; CDR3 DNA: TGTGCCAGCAGCCGGACAGCCTTATTGACGGAAAAACTGTTTTTT
J gene: TRBJ1-5; V gene: TRBV19; D gene: TRBD1; CDR3 protein: CASSIVRDRVQPQHF; CDR3 DNA: TGTGCCAGTAGTATAGTTCGTGACAGGGTTCAGCCCCAGCATTTT
J gene: TRBJ2-7; V gene: TRBV11-3; D gene: .; CDR3 protein: CASRFDTYEQYF; CDR3 DNA: TGTGCCAGCAGATTCGACACCTACGAGCAGTACTTC